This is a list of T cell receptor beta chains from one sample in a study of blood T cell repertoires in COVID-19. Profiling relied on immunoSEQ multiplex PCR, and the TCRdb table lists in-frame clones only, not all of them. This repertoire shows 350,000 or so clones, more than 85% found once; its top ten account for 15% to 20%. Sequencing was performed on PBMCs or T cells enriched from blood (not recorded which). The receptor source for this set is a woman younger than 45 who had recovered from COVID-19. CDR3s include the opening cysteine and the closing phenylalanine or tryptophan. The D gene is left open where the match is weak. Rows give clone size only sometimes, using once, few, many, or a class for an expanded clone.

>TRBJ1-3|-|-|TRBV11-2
TGTGCCAGCAGCCCCGGTCCAGGGAAGGCCTCTGGAAACACCATATATTTT
CASSPGPGKASGNTIYF
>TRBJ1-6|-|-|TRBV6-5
TGTGCCAGCAGTCGCACTGGCAGGGGTGATTCACCCCTCCACTTT
CASSRTGRGDSPLHF
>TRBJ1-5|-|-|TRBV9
TGTGCCAGCAGCCCCGATCAGTTCCAGCCCCAGCATTTT
CASSPDQFQPQHF
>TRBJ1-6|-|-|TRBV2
TGTGCCAGCAGTCGGGGGAATTTTGTGTCACCCCTCCACTTT
CASSRGNFVSPLHF
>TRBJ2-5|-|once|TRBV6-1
TGTGCCAGCAGTGAAGCGGGGGGTCGGGGTCACCAAGAGACCCAGTACTTC
CASSEAGGRGHQETQYF
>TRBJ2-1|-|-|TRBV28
TGTGCCAGCAGTTTACAGGGAAGCTCCTACAATGAGCAGTTCTTC
CASSLQGSSYNEQFF
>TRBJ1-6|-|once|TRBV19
TGTGCCAGTAGTATCGCGGCAGTAAATAATTCACCCCTCCACTTT
CASSIAAVNNSPLHF
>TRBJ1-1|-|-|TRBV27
TGTGCCAGCGGGCGGCCACTAGGGAACACTGAAGCTTTCTTT
CASGRPLGNTEAFF
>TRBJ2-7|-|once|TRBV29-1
TGCAGCGTTGAAGCAGGGACACCTAGCTCCTACGAGCAGTACTTC
CSVEAGTPSSYEQYF
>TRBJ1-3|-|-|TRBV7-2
TGTGCCAGCAGCTTACGTGAGTCTGGAAACACCATATATTTT
CASSLRESGNTIYF
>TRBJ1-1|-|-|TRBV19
TGTGCCAGTAGTATGCAGAGGAGCACTGAAGCTTTCTTT
CASSMQRSTEAFF
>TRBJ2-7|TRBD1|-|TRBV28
TGTGCCAGCACTACTCCGGACAGGAGAGCCTACGAGCAGTACTTC
CASTTPDRRAYEQYF
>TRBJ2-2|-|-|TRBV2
TGTGCCAGCAGGATGGACAGAACGAACACCGGGGAGCTGTTTTTT
CASRMDRTNTGELFF
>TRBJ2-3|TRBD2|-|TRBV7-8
TGTGCCAGCAGCTTAGGGACTAGCGGGGGAGCAGATACGCAGTATTTT
CASSLGTSGGADTQYF
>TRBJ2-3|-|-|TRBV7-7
TGTGCTAGCAGCGAAACAGGGCCGGTGGATACGCAGTATTTT
CASSETGPVDTQYF
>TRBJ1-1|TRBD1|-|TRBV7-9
TGTGCCAGCAGCGCCGGGACAGAGAACACTGAAGCTTTCTTT
CASSAGTENTEAFF
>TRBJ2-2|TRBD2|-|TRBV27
TGTGCCAGCAGCTGGGGAACCTGGGAGGGTGGTACCGGGGAGCTGTTTTTT
CASSWGTWEGGTGELFF
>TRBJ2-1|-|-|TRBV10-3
TGTGCCATCAGTTTCCCCCCGGGACTGATCGACAATGAGCAGTTCTTC
CAISFPPGLIDNEQFF
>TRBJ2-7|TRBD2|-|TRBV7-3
TGTGCCAGCAGCTTATATCCACCTCTGAGCGGGACGACGATATACGAGCAGTACTTC
CASSLYPPLSGTTIYEQYF
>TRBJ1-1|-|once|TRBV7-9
TGTGCCAGCAGCTTAGAGAACATGAACACTGAAGCTTTCTTT
CASSLENMNTEAFF
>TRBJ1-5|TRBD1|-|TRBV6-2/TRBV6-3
TGTGCCAGCAGTTATCAGACAGGGCGCAATCAGCCCCAGCATTTT
CASSYQTGRNQPQHF
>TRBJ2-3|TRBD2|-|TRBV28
TGTGCCAGCAGTTTTATAGGGCAGGGAGGGGTACGCTTTGGGGGTTTATTCACAGATACGCAGTATTTT
CASSFIGQGGVRFGGLFTDTQYF
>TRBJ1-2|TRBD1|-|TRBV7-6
TGTGCCAGCAGCTTAGGGTGGGACAGGGAGTCCCCGAACTATGGCTACACCTTC
CASSLGWDRESPNYGYTF
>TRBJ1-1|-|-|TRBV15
TGTGCCACCCCCAAAAGGGGGACGAACACTGAAGCTTTCTTT
CATPKRGTNTEAFF
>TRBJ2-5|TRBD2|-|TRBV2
TGTGCCAGCAGTGATGTCCTAGCGGGGGGGACCCAGTACTTC
CASSDVLAGGTQYF
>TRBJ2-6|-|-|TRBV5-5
TGTGCCAGCAGCTTGTCGCGCTCTGGGGCCAACGTCCTGACTTTC
CASSLSRSGANVLTF
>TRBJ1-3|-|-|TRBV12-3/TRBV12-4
TGTGCCAGCAGGTCAGGGATAAACACCATATATTTT
CASRSGINTIYF
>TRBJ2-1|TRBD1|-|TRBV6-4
TGTGCCAGCAGTGAAAGGACAGGGCTTCTTGAGCAGTTCTTC
CASSERTGLLEQFF
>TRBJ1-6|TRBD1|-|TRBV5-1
TGCGCCAGCAGCTTGCCAGGGGGTTCACCCCTCCACTTT
CASSLPGGSPLHF
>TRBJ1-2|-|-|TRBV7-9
TGTGCCAGCAGCCGAGACAGCTATGGCTACACCTTC
CASSRDSYGYTF
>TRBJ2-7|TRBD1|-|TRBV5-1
TGCGCCAGCAAGGAGGAGCCCGGGACAGTGGCCTACGAGCAGTACTTC
CASKEEPGTVAYEQYF
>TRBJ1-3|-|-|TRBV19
TGTGCCAGTACTCCGCCCGGCCAGGTTGGAAACACCATATATTTT
CASTPPGQVGNTIYF
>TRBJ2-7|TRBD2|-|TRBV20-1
TGCAGTGCTAGTCTGACGGGGGGAGCCTACGAGCAGTACTTC
CSASLTGGAYEQYF
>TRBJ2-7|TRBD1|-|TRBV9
TGTGCCAGCAGCGTAGCAGGGGGCAATTTGCAGTACTTC
CASSVAGGNLQYF
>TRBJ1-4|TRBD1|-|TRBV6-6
TGTGCCAGCACTGACAGGGCCAGTGGGGATAATGAAAAACTGTTTTTT
CASTDRASGDNEKLFF
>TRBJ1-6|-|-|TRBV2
TGTGCCAGCAGTGAACTAGCAGTGACTAATTCACCCCTCCACTTT
CASSELAVTNSPLHF
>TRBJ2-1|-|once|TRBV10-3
TGTGCCATCAGTACTACGCCTGTCCCATACAATGAGCAGTTCTTC
CAISTTPVPYNEQFF
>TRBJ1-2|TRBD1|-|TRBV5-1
TGCGCCAGCAGCTCGACAGGGGGCTATGGCTACACCTTC
CASSSTGGYGYTF
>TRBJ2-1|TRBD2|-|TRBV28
TGTGCCAGTCGAACAAGCGGGGAGATTCAGTTCTTC
CASRTSGEIQFF
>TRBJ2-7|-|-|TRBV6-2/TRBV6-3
TGTGCCAGCAGTTATGGCCACGAGCAGTACTTC
CASSYGHEQYF
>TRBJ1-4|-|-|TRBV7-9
TGTGCCAGCAGCTTAGATGATCGTTCGAGGGTGTTTTTT
CASSLDDRSRVFF
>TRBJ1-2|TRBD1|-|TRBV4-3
TGCGCCAGCAGCCAAGTAGGACAGGGGGCCCGTGGCTACACCTTC
CASSQVGQGARGYTF
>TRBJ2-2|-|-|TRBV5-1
TGCGCCAGCAGCTTGGAAGGGACTCCCGACACCGGGGAGCTGTTTTTT
CASSLEGTPDTGELFF
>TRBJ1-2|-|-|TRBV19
TGTGCCACTGGGACAAACTATGGCTACACCTTC
CATGTNYGYTF
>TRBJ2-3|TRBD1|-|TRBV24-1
TGTGCCACCAGTGACTCCGGGACAGGGGGCTGGGGTCAGTATTTT
CATSDSGTGGWGQYF
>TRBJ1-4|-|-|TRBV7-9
TGTGCCAGCAGCTTATCGAGCACGAGCACTGAAAAACTGTTTTTT
CASSLSSTSTEKLFF
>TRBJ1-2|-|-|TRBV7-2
TGTGCCAGCAGCTTAAATTCGCGGAACCGTGCCAACTATGGCTACACCTTC
CASSLNSRNRANYGYTF
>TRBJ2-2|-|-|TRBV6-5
TGTGCCAGCAGAAGACAGACCTACACCGGGGAGCTGTTTTTT
CASRRQTYTGELFF
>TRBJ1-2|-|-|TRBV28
TGTGCCAGCAGTTTGGTTCGGAAGGGACTAGGCTACACCTTC
CASSLVRKGLGYTF
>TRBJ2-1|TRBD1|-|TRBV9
TGTGCCAGCAGCGTAGACGGGACAGGGTTTGGGTACAATGAGCAGTTCTTC
CASSVDGTGFGYNEQFF
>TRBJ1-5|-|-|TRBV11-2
TGTGCCAGCAGCTCTCAGGGTCAGCCCCAGCATTTT
CASSSQGQPQHF
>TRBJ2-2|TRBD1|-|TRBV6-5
TGTGCCATATGGGACAGGGAGAACACCGGGGAGCTGTTTTTT
CAIWDRENTGELFF
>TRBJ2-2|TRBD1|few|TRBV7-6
TGTGCCAGCAGTCCAACCCGCCACAGGGGCAGCGGGGAGCTGTTTTTT
CASSPTRHRGSGELFF
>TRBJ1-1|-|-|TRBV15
TGTGCCACCAGCAGAGGAACAGGGTTTGAAGCTTTCTTT
CATSRGTGFEAFF
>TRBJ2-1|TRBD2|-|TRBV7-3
TGTGCCAGCAGCAACCTAGCGGGGGGCTCGGGTGAGCAGTTCTTC
CASSNLAGGSGEQFF
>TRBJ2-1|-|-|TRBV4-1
TGCGCCAGCAGCCTCTCCCCCAGCGCAGCCCACAATGAGCAGTTCTTC
CASSLSPSAAHNEQFF
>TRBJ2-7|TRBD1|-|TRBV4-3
TGCGCCAGCAGCCAGAGGACAGGGGGCTACGAGCAGTACTTC
CASSQRTGGYEQYF